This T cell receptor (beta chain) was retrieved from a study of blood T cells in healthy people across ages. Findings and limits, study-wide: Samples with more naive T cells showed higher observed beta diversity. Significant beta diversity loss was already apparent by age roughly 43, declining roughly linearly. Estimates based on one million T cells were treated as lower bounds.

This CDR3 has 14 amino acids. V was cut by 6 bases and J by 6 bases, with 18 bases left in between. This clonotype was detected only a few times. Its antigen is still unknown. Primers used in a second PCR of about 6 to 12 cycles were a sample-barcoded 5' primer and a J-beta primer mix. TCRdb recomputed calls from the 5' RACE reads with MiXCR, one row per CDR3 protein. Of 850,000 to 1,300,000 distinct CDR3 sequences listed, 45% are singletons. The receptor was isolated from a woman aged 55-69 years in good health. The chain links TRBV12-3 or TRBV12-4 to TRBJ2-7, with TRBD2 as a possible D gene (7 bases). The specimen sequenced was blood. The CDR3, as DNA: TGTGCCAGCAGGGGGGCCTTGGGAGGGGGCGAGCAGTACTTC. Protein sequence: CASRGALGGGEQYF.